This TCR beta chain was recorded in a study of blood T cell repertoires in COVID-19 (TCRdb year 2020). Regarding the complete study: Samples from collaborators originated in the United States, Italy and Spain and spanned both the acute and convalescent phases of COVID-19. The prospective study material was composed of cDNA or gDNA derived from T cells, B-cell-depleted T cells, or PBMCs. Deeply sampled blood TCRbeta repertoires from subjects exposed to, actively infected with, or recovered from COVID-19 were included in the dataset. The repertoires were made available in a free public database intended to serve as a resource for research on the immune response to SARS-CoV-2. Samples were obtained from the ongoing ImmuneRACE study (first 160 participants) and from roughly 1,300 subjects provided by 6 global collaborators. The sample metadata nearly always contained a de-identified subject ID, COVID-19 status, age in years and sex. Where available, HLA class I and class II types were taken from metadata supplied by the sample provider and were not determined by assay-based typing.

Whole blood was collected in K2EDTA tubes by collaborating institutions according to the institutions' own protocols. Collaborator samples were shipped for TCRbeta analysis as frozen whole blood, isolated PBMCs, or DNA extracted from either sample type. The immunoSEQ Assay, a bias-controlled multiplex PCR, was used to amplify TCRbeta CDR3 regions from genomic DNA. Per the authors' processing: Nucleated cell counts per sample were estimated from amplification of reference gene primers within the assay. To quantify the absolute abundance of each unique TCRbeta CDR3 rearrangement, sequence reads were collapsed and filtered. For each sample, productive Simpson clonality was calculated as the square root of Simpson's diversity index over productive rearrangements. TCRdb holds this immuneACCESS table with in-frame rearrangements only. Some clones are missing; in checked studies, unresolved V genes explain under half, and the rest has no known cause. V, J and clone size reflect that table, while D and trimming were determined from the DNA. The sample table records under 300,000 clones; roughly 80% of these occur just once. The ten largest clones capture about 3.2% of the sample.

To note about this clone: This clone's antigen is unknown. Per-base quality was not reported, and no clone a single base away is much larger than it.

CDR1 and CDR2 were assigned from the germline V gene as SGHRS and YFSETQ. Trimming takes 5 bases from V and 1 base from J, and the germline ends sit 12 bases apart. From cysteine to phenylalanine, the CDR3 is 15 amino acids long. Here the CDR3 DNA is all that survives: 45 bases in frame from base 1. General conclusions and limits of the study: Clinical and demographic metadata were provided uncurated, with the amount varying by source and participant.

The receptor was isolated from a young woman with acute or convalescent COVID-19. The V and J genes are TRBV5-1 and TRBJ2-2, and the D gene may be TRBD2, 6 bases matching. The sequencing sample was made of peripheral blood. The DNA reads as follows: TGCGCCAGCAGGTTTAGCGGAATGAACACCGGGGAGCTGTTTTTT. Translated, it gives CASRFSGMNTGELFF.